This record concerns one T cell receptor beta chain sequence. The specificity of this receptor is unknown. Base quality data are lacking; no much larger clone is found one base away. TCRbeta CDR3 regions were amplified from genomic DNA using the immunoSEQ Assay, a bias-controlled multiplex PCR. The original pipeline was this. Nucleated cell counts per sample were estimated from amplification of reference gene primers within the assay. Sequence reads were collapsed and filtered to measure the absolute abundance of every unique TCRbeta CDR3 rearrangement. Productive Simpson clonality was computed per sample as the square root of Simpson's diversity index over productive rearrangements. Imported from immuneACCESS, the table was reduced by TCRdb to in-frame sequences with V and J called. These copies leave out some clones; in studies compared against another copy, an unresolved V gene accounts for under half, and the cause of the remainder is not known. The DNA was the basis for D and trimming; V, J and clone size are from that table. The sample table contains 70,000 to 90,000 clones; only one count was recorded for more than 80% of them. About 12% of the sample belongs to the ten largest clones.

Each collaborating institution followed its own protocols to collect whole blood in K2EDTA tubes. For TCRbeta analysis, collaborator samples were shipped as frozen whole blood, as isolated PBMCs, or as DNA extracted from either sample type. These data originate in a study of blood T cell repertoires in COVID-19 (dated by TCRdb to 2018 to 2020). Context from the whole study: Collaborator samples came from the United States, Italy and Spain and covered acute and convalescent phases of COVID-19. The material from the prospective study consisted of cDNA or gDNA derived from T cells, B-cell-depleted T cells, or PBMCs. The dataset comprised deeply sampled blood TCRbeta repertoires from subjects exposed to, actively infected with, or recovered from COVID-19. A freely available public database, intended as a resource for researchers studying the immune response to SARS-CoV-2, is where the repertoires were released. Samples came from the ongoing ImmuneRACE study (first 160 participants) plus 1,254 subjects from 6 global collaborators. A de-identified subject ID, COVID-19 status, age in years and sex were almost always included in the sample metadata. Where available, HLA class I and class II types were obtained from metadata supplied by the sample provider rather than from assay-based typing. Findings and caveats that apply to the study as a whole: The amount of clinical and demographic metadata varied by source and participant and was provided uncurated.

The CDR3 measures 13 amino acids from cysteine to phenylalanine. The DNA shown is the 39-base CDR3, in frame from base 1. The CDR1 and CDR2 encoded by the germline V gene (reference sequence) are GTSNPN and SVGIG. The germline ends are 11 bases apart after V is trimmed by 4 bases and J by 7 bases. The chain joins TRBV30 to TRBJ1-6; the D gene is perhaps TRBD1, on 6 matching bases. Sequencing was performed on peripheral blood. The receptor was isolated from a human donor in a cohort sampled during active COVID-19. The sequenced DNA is TGTGCCTGGAAGGAACAGGGCAATTCACCCCTCCACTTT. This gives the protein CAWKEQGNSPLHF.